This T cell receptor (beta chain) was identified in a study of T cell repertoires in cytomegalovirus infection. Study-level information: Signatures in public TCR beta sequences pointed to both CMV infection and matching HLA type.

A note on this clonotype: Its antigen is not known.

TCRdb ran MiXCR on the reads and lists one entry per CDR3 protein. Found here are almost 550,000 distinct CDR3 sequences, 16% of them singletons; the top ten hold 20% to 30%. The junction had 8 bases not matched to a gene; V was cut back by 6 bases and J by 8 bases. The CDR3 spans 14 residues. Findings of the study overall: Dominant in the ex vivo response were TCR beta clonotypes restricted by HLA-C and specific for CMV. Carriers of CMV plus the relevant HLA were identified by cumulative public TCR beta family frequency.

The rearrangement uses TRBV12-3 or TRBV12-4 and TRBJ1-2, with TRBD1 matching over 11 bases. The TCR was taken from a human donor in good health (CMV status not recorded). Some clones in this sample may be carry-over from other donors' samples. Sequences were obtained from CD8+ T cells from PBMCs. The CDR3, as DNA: TGTGCCAGCAGACCGGACAGGGGGCAGCACGGCTACACCTTC. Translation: CASRPDRGQHGYTF.